The clone carrying this T cell receptor (beta chain) has only a few counts. The target antigen is unknown. Germline loops: CDR1 SGHAT, CDR2 FQNNGV. After removal of 5 bases from V and 3 bases from J, the junction contained 8 bases not matched to a gene. This CDR3 has 15 residues. This sample is part of a study of Graves' ophthalmopathy and Graves' hyperthyroidism. Findings of the study overall: The majority of expanded thyroid clonotypes above 0.001 frequency also occurred in blood.

Amplification of the TCR beta CDR3 regions used RNA transcripts (as template). HTBI primers were used in a first-round RT-PCR, which preceded a second-round multiplex PCR. TCRdb recomputed calls from the multiplex PCR reads with MiXCR, one row per CDR3 protein. The table has roughly 500,000 distinct CDR3 sequences, under 15% seen once. Specimen: blood. This TCR was sampled from a woman in her 30s with Graves' ophthalmopathy. The rearrangement joins TRBV11-2 to TRBJ2-7, with TRBD1 matching over 9 bases. The CDR3 DNA is TGTGCCAGCAGCCAAGGACAGGGGACCTACTACGAGCAGTACTTC. Amino acid sequence: CASSQGQGTYYEQYF.